Sequencing of this T cell receptor (beta chain) was carried out in a study of identical twins (dated by TCRdb to about 2016). General notes on the study: TCR alpha and beta repertoires from monozygotic twins, unrelated adults of various ages and cord blood were deep-sequenced to test whether fetal clonotypes persist. To rule out contamination, the twin experiments were replicated at different times with different library preparation protocols.

The library was made by 5' RACE. Sequenced on an Illumina HiSeq 2000. A universal primer binding site was added through template switching, and the final cDNA carried a unique molecular identifier so that TCR cDNA molecules could be counted accurately. Specific primers in the conserved constant-segment region were used to synthesize first-strand cDNA for the TCR alpha and beta chains. To control for contamination, each cDNA library was double barcoded with a SMART-Mk sample barcode plus Illumina barcodes. TruSeq adapter sequences and Illumina sample barcodes were added in two successive PCR steps. The TCR alpha and beta cDNA libraries were sequenced on the Illumina HiSeq platform using custom primers. The study's own analysis went as follows. MiGEC was used to process raw reads and extract unique molecular identifiers, and MiXCR was used to find CDR3 positions. For each individual, recombination models were inferred using an EM algorithm with the repgenHMM and IGoR tools. The analysis of shared clonotypes was done with the tcR package in R, with sharing normalized by the product of cloneset sizes. To study raw recombination without the effects of thymic and clonal selection, out-of-frame nonproductive sequences were analyzed. The public sequencing data were trimmed at Q25 with fastp and processed into clonotypes with MiXCR by TCRdb, which kept only in-frame beta chains. Each entry merges the rows of one CDR3 protein and shows their most common DNA and genes. The V and J calls reflect TCRdb's pipeline rather than the authors' work. This sample is represented by 250,000 or so distinct CDR3 sequences; 9.5% to 15% of them were singletons. 3.5% to 5% of the sample belongs to the ten largest clones.

Every donor was a healthy Caucasian. Three pairs of female monozygotic twins, all aged roughly 18 to 29 years, made up the twin cohort. Using Miltenyi CD45RO+ enrichment and human naive T-cell isolation kits, memory (CD45RO+) and naive T cells were isolated from PBMC. After removal of 3 bases from V and 5 bases from J, the junction retains 6 bases not matched to a gene. Spanning cysteine to phenylalanine, the CDR3 consists of 15 amino acids. CDR3 DNA only is kept here, 45 bases in frame from base 1. This clonotype came up a few times. This clone's antigen is unknown. Qualities for individual bases were not recorded, and no much larger clone is one base off. The study at large found these results: Zero-insertion analyses could be partly confounded by invariant T cells such as MAIT and iNKT, though diverse VJ usage argued against such confounding for most clonotypes. Excess twin sharing in beta out-of-frame sequences was weaker because fewer shared sequences lowered the signal-to-noise ratio. Out-of-frame TCR alpha sequences shared between twins showed an excess of low generation-probability sequences compared with coincidental sharing between unrelated individuals. Because the same donors could not be followed over many years, the conclusions relied on cross-sectional statistical analysis. Abundant cord blood beta clonotypes carried fewer insertions; young adult naive repertoires showed a weaker similar trend, while memory repertoires showed none. In monozygotic twins, out-of-frame TCR alpha sharing was systematically underestimated by recombination models, although the models agreed with sharing between unrelated individuals.

The sample was also reused in another study, on yellow fever vaccine responses in identical twins. According to the second study: According to the authors, in identical twins the way T cells responded to vaccination appeared partly convergent and partly personalized. The study precisely tracked vaccine-responding T cell clones in identical twins.

The sequence links TRBV12-3 or TRBV12-4 to TRBJ2-2; 7 junctional bases match TRBD1. This receptor was obtained from a woman aged 18-29 years in good health. The sample taken for sequencing was memory (CD45RO+) T cells sorted from blood. What the cell subset or site label conveys for this sample: CD45RO+ enriched T cells. The CDR3 reads as follows: CASSLIGGWTGELFF. The bases read TGTGCCAGCAGTTTGATAGGGGGCTGGACCGGGGAGCTGTTTTTT.